This T cell receptor (beta chain) stems from a study of cytomegalovirus exposure and HLA in healthy donors. Broader study findings: An analysis was carried out later, and it reportedly showed fewer N-insertions in an Asian-associated ancestry cluster than the approximately 660-donor mean. For most TCR sequences rarity was the rule, although some public TCRs occurred in many donors. Per a prior analysis, the majority of TCR beta V segments were productive roughly 87% or roughly 30% of the time.

A word on this clone: The antigen is not known.

PCR used 60 Vbeta primers and 13 Jbeta primers. Profiling relied on immunoSEQ multiplex PCR, and the TCRdb table lists in-frame clones only, not all of them. The sample contains approximately 100,000 clones, approximately 80% of which appear only once. The V and J ends lost 5 bases and 1 base, in that order; junction bases with no gene match: 7. The length of the CDR3 is 15 residues. Per germline, CDR1 SEHNR and CDR2 FQNEAQ (reference sequence). Sequencing used PBMCs. The receptor was derived from a female donor in good health and CMV-seronegative. The chain employs TRBV7-9 and TRBJ1-1, with 7 bases aligning to TRBD1. This CDR3 is CASSQKGAGNTEAFF. The CDR3 DNA is TGTGCCAGCAGCCAAAAGGGGGCCGGGAACACTGAAGCTTTCTTT.